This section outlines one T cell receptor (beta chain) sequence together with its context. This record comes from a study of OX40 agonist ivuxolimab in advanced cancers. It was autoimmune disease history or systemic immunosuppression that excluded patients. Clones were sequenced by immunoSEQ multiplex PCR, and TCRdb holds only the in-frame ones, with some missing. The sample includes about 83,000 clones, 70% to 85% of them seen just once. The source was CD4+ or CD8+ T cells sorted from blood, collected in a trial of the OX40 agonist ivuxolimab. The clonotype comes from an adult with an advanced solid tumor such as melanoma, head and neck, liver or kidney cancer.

The CDR3 protein is CASSLWRDGPGELFF. The CDR3 DNA sequence: TGTGCCAGCAGCTTATGGCGGGACGGGCCCGGGGAGCTGTTTTTT. The V gene is TRBV7-2, the J gene TRBJ2-2; tentatively, D is TRBD2 (6 bases). CDR1 SGHTA and CDR2 FQGNSA come from the germline V gene. The germline V and J ends were trimmed by 2 bases and 6 bases, with 13 bases remaining between them. The CDR3 spans 15 residues. The full variable domain, in which reference TRBV7-2 and TRBJ2-2 provide the parts outside the CDR3, is GAGVSQSPSNKVTEKGKDVELRCDPISGHTALYWYRQSLGQGLEFLIYFQGNSAPDKSGLPSDRFSAERTGGSVSTLTIQRTQQEDSAVYLCASSLWRDGPGELFFGEGSRLTVL.